This TCR beta chain was identified during a study of blood T cell repertoires in COVID-19. Participants were aged roughly 18 to 90 years, lived in 24 US areas, and enrolled virtually. Assay used: immunoSEQ multiplex PCR; TCRdb lists only in-frame clones, some missing. The repertoire holds about 240,000 clones, with 70% to 90% as singletons. Sequencing input: PBMCs or T cells enriched from blood (not recorded which). The sequence was obtained from a woman aged 35 to 49 with acute COVID-19.

CDR3 residues: CASGLVMNRESNQPQHF. CDR3 coding DNA: TGTGCTAGTGGTTTGGTAATGAACAGGGAGAGCAATCAGCCCCAGCATTTT. This chain connects TRBV12-5 to TRBJ1-5; D is perhaps TRBD1 (6 bases). V lost 0 bases, J lost 1 base, and 13 bases lay in between. Germline CDR1 and CDR2: LGHNT and FRNRAP. This CDR3 is 17 amino acids long.